The T cell receptor (beta chain) under discussion was sequenced for a study of PD-L1 blockade in urothelial cancer. Libraries were prepared by immunoSEQ multiplex PCR; TCRdb keeps only in-frame clonotypes and omits some of them. The profile shows some 80,000 clones, roughly 90% of them singletons. This CDR3 region has 13 residues. V gave up 7 bases and J gave up 5 bases, with 12 bases separating them. Germline CDR1 and CDR2: MNHNS and SASEGT. Enrolled patients showed locally advanced or metastatic urothelial carcinoma. Patients yielded 1 to 8 samples each, pretreatment and on-treatment. This clone has a single count.

This chain uses TRBV6-1 with TRBJ1-5, with D possibly being TRBD1 (6 bases). The receptor was isolated from a woman in her sixties or seventies with urothelial cancer. The sequences come from PBMCs, collected around atezolizumab (anti-PD-L1) treatment. In DNA, the CDR3 is TGTGCCAGCACCTCGGGGGGCGATCAGCCCCAGCATTTT. It codes for CASTSGGDQPQHF.